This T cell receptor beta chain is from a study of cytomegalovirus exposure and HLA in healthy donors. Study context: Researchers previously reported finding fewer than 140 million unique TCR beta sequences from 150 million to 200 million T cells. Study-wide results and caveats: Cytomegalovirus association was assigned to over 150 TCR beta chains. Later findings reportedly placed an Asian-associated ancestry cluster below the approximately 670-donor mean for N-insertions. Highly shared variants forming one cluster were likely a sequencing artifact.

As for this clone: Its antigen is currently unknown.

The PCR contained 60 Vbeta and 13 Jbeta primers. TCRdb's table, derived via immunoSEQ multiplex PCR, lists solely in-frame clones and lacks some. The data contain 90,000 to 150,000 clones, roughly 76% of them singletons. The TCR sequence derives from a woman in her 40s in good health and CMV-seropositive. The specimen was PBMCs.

CDR3 sequence: CASSAQGQGGEKLFF. CDR3 sequence (DNA): TGTGCCAGCAGTGCGCAGGGACAGGGAGGGGAAAAACTGTTTTTT. The chain employs TRBV25-1 and TRBJ1-4; 9 bases map to TRBD1. The CDR3 runs 15 residues. V shed 4 bases, J shed 8 bases, and the junction held 8 bases outside the gene matches. The germline V gene encodes CDR1 MGHDK and CDR2 SYGVNS.